This passage covers 22 T cell receptor beta chains from one sample sequenced in a study of early T cells in non-severe SARS-CoV-2 infection. TCRdb fed the 5' RACE reads into MiXCR, producing one record per CDR3 protein. The sample holds more than 65,000 distinct CDR3 sequences, roughly 13% seen once. The specimen was whole blood. The receptors come from an adult who was a healthcare worker with PCR-confirmed SARS-CoV-2 infection or an uninfected control (not recorded which).

V usage is TRBV20-1 and J usage is TRBJ2-3; 10 bases agree with TRBD1. Germline CDR1 and CDR2: DFQATT and SNEGSKA (reference sequence). The CDR3 runs 15 residues. The junction had 9 bases not matched to a gene; V was cut back by 6 bases and J by 3 bases. The CDR3 reads CSATDRGRRTDTQYF. The CDR3 DNA reads as TGCAGTGCGACCGACAGGGGGCGACGTACAGATACGCAGTATTTT.

This clonotype showed up just a few times. The rearrangement uses TRBV20-1 and TRBJ2-1, with 7 bases fitting TRBD2. The length of the CDR3 is 15 residues. V shed 2 bases and J 1 base; nucleotides not matched to a gene: 5. CDR1 is DFQATT and CDR2 is SNEGSKA in the germline V gene (reference sequence). The CDR3 nucleotides are TGCAGTGCTAGACTACTAGCGTCTTCCTACAATGAGCAGTTCTTC. Residues: CSARLLASSYNEQFF.

The table lists this clonotype with a few counts. The chain is built from TRBV7-2 and TRBJ2-7; D ambiguous. CDR3 length: 14 residues. CDR1 and CDR2 from the germline V gene are SGHTA and FQGNSA. V gave up 4 bases and J gave up 2 bases, with 12 bases separating them. DNA for the CDR3: TGTGCCAGCAGCTCAAGATCCCAGGCCTACGAGCAGTACTTC. Its protein product is CASSSRSQAYEQYF.

This chain joins TRBV27 and TRBJ2-1, with D possibly matching TRBD2 (6 bases). Germline V CDR1 and CDR2: MNHEY, SMNVEV (reference sequence). This CDR3 has 12 residues. V shed 6 bases and J shed 5 bases, with 8 bases lying between them. CDR3 in amino acids: CASRGEDNEQFF. CDR3 bases: TGTGCCAGCAGGGGGGAGGACAATGAGCAGTTCTTC.

This clonotype was detected a few times. The chain combines TRBV5-1 with TRBJ2-7, with a weak D call TRBD2 (5 bases). CDR3 length equals 13 residues. Per germline, CDR1 SGHRS and CDR2 YFSETQ. Trimming stripped 0 bases from V and 11 bases from J, with 15 bases between. CDR3 amino acids: CASSLEFRGRKYF. The CDR3 DNA reads TGCGCCAGCAGCTTGGAATTTCGGGGAAGGAAGTACTTC.

This clonotype has a handful of counts. The chain carries TRBV27 and TRBJ2-5; the D gene is possibly TRBD2 (5 bases). V lost 5 bases and J 3 bases, leaving 13 bases between the germline ends. The CDR3 has 14 amino acids. The germline CDR1 and CDR2 sequences are MNHEY and SMNVEV (reference sequence). The CDR3 is CASSSLFGEETQYF. As DNA, the CDR3 is TGTGCCAGCAGTAGCCTATTCGGGGAAGAGACCCAGTACTTC.

This clonotype came up many times. The rearrangement links TRBV7-2 to TRBJ1-2; 8 positions agree with TRBD1. Trimming cost V 4 bases and J 6 bases; bases outside gene matches: 7. The CDR3 is made up of 14 amino acids. The germline CDR1 and CDR2 sequences are SGHTA and FQGNSA. CDR3 nucleotides: TGTGCCAGCAGCTCACCCCCGGACAGGGATGGCTACACCTTC. Translating gives CASSSPPDRDGYTF.

The sample holds many counts of this clonotype. The chain couples TRBV7-9 to TRBJ2-7, with no clear D. The CDR3 contains 13 residues. With 1 base removed from V and 2 bases from J, the gap between germline ends came to 6 bases. Germline V CDR1 and CDR2: SEHNR, FQNEAQ (reference sequence). DNA of the CDR3: TGTGCCAGCAGCTTAGGGTCCCCCTACGAGCAGTACTTC. Translation gives CASSLGSPYEQYF.

This clonotype was recorded at least ten times. The V and J genes are TRBV7-2 and TRBJ2-7; possibly TRBD2 for D (7 bases). The V end lost 1 base, the J end lost 6 bases, and 16 bases lay between the germline ends. The germline V gene has CDR1 SGHTA and CDR2 FQGNSA. The CDR3 is 15 amino acids. CDR3 sequence reads: CASSLGAGAPPEQYF. CDR3 nucleotide sequence: TGTGCCAGCAGCTTAGGCGCGGGGGCCCCCCCCGAGCAGTACTTC.

The V call is TRBV7-8, the J call TRBJ1-1, with 8 bases identical to TRBD1. This CDR3 contains 12 residues. Germline V gene sequence: CDR1 SGHVS, CDR2 FQNEAQ. The V and J ends lost 5 bases and 8 bases, in that order; junction bases with no gene match: 4. DNA for the CDR3: TGTGCCAGCAGCATCAGGGGGCTAGAAGCTTTCTTT. Protein sequence: CASSIRGLEAFF.

The chain combines TRBV28 with TRBJ1-2; D is unresolved. The CDR3 consists of 13 residues. The V end lost 6 bases, the J end lost 4 bases, and 12 bases lay between the germline ends. The germline gives CDR1 MDHEN, CDR2 SYDVKM. The CDR3 reads CASRPGQVYGYTF. The CDR3 DNA reads as TGTGCCAGCAGGCCCGGGCAGGTCTATGGCTACACCTTC.

The gene calls are TRBV5-8 and TRBJ2-1; 8 nucleotides align to TRBD2. Trimming cost V 0 bases and J 5 bases; bases outside gene matches: 1. The CDR3 contains 14 residues. The germline gives CDR1 SGHTS, CDR2 YDEGEE. The CDR3 spells CASSLGLANNEQFF. CDR3 sequence (DNA): TGTGCCAGCAGCTTGGGACTAGCGAACAATGAGCAGTTCTTC.

This clonotype has more than one count but fewer than ten. The chain has TRBV6-4 and TRBJ2-2; no reliable D call. Trimming removed 2 bases from V and 1 base from J, with 2 bases in between. This CDR3 contains 13 residues. Germline V CDR1 and CDR2: MRHNA, SNTAGT. The CDR3 loop is CASSDRNTGELFF. In DNA, the CDR3 is TGTGCCAGCAGTGACAGGAACACCGGGGAGCTGTTTTTT.

The chain couples TRBV5-1 to TRBJ2-7; D ambiguous. The ends were cut back, 1 base at V and 2 bases at J, with 7 bases in the middle. The length of the CDR3 is 13 residues. Germline loops: CDR1 SGHRS, CDR2 YFSETQ. The CDR3 loop is CASSLFGTYEQYF. CDR3 DNA sequence: TGCGCCAGCAGCTTGTTCGGCACCTACGAGCAGTACTTC.

J is TRBJ2-7 and V is TRBV7-9; D unclear. Germline lookup yields CDR1 SEHNR and CDR2 FQNEAQ (reference sequence). The CDR3 consists of 19 residues. V was cut by 1 base and J by 0 bases, with 22 bases left in between. The CDR3 here is CASSLGLPNLVLSSYEQYF. CDR3 bases: TGTGCCAGCAGCTTAGGACTCCCGAACTTAGTGCTTAGCTCCTACGAGCAGTACTTC. The variable domain in full, completed from reference TRBV7-9 and TRBJ2-7, reads DTGVSQNPRHKITKRGQNVTFRCDPISEHNRLYWYRQTLGQGPEFLTYFQNEAQLEKSRLLSDRFSAERPKGSFSTLEIQRTEQGDSAMYLCASSLGLPNLVLSSYEQYFGPGTRLTVT.

This clonotype occurred a few times. The V gene is TRBV7-2, the J gene TRBJ1-3; D not certain. V was shortened by 5 bases and J by 0 bases, with 11 bases between the two germline ends. The CDR3 extends over 15 amino acids. Germline V gene lookup returns CDR1 SGHTA and CDR2 FQGNSA. The CDR3 reads CASSRTANSGNTIYF. The CDR3, as DNA: TGTGCCAGCAGCCGAACAGCGAACTCTGGAAACACCATATATTTT.

In its sample, this clonotype was seen many times. The chain links TRBV12-3 or TRBV12-4 to TRBJ2-1, with D possibly matching TRBD2 (6 bases). The V end was cut by 6 bases, the J end by 7 bases, with 19 bases between. The CDR3 length is 15 residues. The CDR3 loop is CASSFRRGGINEQFF. The CDR3 region has the DNA TGTGCCAGCAGCTTTAGGAGGGGCGGGATTAATGAGCAGTTCTTC.

Ten or more counts support this clonotype. The chain uses TRBV9 and TRBJ2-3; possible D gene TRBD2, 5 bases. CDR1 is SGDLS and CDR2 is YYNGEE in the germline V gene. CDR3 size: 14 residues. Trimming shortened V by 7 bases and J by 0 bases, and 12 bases separated the two germline ends. Here the CDR3 reads CASQRGPSTDTQYF. The CDR3 DNA follows: TGTGCCAGCCAACGGGGTCCTAGCACAGATACGCAGTATTTT.

This clonotype was observed a few times. V is TRBV5-1 and J is TRBJ2-5, with D tentatively TRBD2 (6 bases). This CDR3 has 19 residues. With 1 base removed from V and 2 bases from J, the gap between germline ends came to 24 bases. Looked up from germline, CDR1 is SGHRS and CDR2 is YFSETQ. The CDR3 sequence: CASSLRGDVGTQSQETQYF. CDR3 DNA: TGCGCCAGCAGCTTGAGGGGAGACGTAGGGACTCAATCGCAAGAGACCCAGTACTTC.

This clonotype was picked up a small number of times. The chain combines TRBV11-2 with TRBJ2-4; no clear D gene. V shed 3 bases and J shed 0 bases, with 12 bases lying between them. This CDR3 comprises 16 residues. Germline loops: CDR1 SGHAT, CDR2 FQNNGV. In DNA form, the CDR3 reads TGTGCCAGCAGCTTTCCTGGGAACTTAGCCAAAAACATTCAGTACTTC. Encoded protein: CASSFPGNLAKNIQYF.

The chain carries TRBV2 and TRBJ1-6, with D unclear. The germline CDR1 and CDR2 sequences are SNHLY and FYNNEI. Trimming removed 7 bases from V and 10 bases from J, with 14 bases in between. The CDR3 totals 13 residues. The CDR3 region has the DNA TGTGCCAGCAATGGCGTGGTTAGATCACCCCTCCACTTT. As protein: CASNGVVRSPLHF.

In its sample, this clonotype was seen many times. The chain recombines TRBV6-2 or TRBV6-3 with TRBJ2-3; D gene uncertain. The CDR3 extends over 12 amino acids. Trimming took 6 bases from V and 7 from J, leaving 11 bases between them. Germline values: CDR1 MNHEY, CDR2 SVGEGT. This chain's CDR3 is CASSSVIHTQYF. The CDR3 coding sequence is TGTGCCAGCAGCTCCGTTATCCATACGCAGTATTTT.